Following are 32 T cell receptor beta chains from one sample sequenced in a study of Tregs in tolerant kidney transplant recipients. Method: immunoSEQ multiplex PCR; TCRdb's copy keeps in-frame clones and lacks some. This repertoire shows 60,000 to 70,000 clones, about nine tenths found once; its top ten account for approximately 11%. This material consisted of CD8+ T cells from blood, taken before the transplant. The receptors originated from a human donor who received a combined kidney and bone marrow transplant.

The chain links TRBV9 to TRBJ2-3; 11 nucleotides line up with TRBD1. Looked up from germline, CDR1 is SGDLS and CDR2 is YYNGEE. The J segment lost 0 bases and the V segment lost 3 bases, leaving 18 bases of the junction unmatched. This CDR3 spans 21 amino acids. The CDR3 here is CASSAQGRGTGGTISTDTQYF. The CDR3 bases are TGTGCCAGCAGCGCCCAAGGGAGAGGGACAGGGGGAACTATAAGCACAGATACGCAGTATTTT.

The CDR3 DNA reads TGTGCCAGCAGCTTCTCTGGGCGTGAGCAGTTCTTC. Amino acids: CASSFSGREQFF. The chain joins TRBV7-2 to TRBJ2-1, with no clear D. V was trimmed by 3 bases and J by 9 bases, leaving 9 bases between them. The CDR3 has 12 residues. The V gene's germline CDR1 is SGHTA and CDR2 FQGNSA.

This rearrangement joins TRBV5-6 to TRBJ2-7; no clear D. V lost 1 base, J lost 4 bases, and 12 bases lay in between. CDR1 and CDR2 from the germline V gene are SGHDT and YYEEEE. This CDR3 region has 14 residues. The CDR3 is CASSLLHLEYEQYF. CDR3 coding DNA: TGTGCCAGCAGCTTGTTACATCTAGAGTACGAGCAGTACTTC.

This sequence joins TRBV14 and TRBJ1-2; D is uncertain. The CDR3 consists of 15 residues. Germline CDR1 reads SGHDN; CDR2 reads FVKESK. The ends were cut back, 2 bases at V and 0 bases at J, with 10 bases in the middle. The DNA of the CDR3 is TGTGCCAGCAGCCAATCGCCGGGAGCTAACTATGGCTACACCTTC. Translating it yields CASSQSPGANYGYTF. The whole variable domain, filled in from reference TRBV14 and TRBJ1-2, reads EAGVTQFPSHSVIEKGQTVTLRCDPISGHDNLYWYRRVMGKEIKFLLHFVKESKQDESGMPNNRFLAERTGGTYSTLKVQPAELEDSGVYFCASSQSPGANYGYTFGSGTRLTVV.

The genes are TRBV10-3 and TRBJ2-1, with 13 bases fitting TRBD2. V lost 8 bases, J lost 9 bases, and 7 bases stayed unmatched. Germline CDR1 reads ENHRY; CDR2 reads SYGVKD. The CDR3 totals 14 residues. This CDR3 is CAIGLAGVQAEQFF. CDR3 nucleotide sequence: TGTGCCATCGGACTAGCGGGAGTCCAGGCTGAGCAGTTCTTC.

The gene calls are TRBV30 and TRBJ1-1, with a tentative D call TRBD1 (6 bases). Germline CDR1 GTSNPN, CDR2 SVGIG (reference sequence). The CDR3 runs 14 residues. Trimming left V 5 bases short and J 4 bases short, with 17 bases between. The CDR3 here is CAWGRGGRGTEAFF. For the CDR3, the DNA is TGTGCCTGGGGCCGGGGGGGGCGAGGCACTGAAGCTTTCTTT.

The CDR3 loop reads CASSEGEFLLNEKLFF. The CDR3 DNA reads TGTGCCAGCAGTGAAGGAGAGTTCTTACTGAATGAAAAACTGTTTTTT. The rearrangement links TRBV2 to TRBJ1-4; D is uncertain. Trimming took 1 base from V and 5 from J, leaving 14 bases between them. This CDR3 contains 16 residues. Germline CDR1 SNHLY, CDR2 FYNNEI. The full variable domain, in which reference TRBV2 and TRBJ1-4 provide the parts outside the CDR3, is EPEVTQTPSHQVTQMGQEVILRCVPISNHLYFYWYRQILGQKVEFLVSFYNNEISEKSEIFDDQFSVERPDGSNFTLKIRSTKLEDSAMYFCASSEGEFLLNEKLFFGSGTQLSVL.

The V gene is TRBV9, the J gene TRBJ1-2; TRBD1 might be the D (5 bases). Germline CDR1 is SGDLS and CDR2 is YYNGEE. This CDR3 is built from 13 residues. Trimming removed 3 bases from V and 4 bases from J, with 10 bases in between. In nucleotides, the CDR3 is TGTGCCAGCAGCGCTTCAGGGATCTATGGCTACACCTTC. Translated: CASSASGIYGYTF.

The chain combines TRBV7-9 with TRBJ2-7; tentatively, D is TRBD2 (5 bases). The germline gives CDR1 SEHNR, CDR2 FQNEAQ (reference sequence). The CDR3 contains 14 residues. V lost 5 bases and J 3 bases, leaving 14 bases between the germline ends. The CDR3, as DNA: TGTGCCAGCAGCACCTCCGCGGGCTACTACGAGCAGTACTTC. Amino acid sequence: CASSTSAGYYEQYF.

V gene TRBV15 combines with J gene TRBJ2-7; no clear D gene. This CDR3 region has 13 residues. V was cut by 1 base and J by 4 bases, with 8 bases left in between. Germline loops: CDR1 LNHNV, CDR2 YYDKDF (reference sequence). Here the CDR3 reads CATSRVAGYEQYF. CDR3 bases: TGTGCCACCAGCAGAGTCGCCGGTTACGAGCAGTACTTC.

The chain couples TRBV6-5 to TRBJ2-7, with a possible D match to TRBD2 (6 bases). Trimming pared 5 bases from V and 3 bases from J, leaving 17 bases between. Germline V lookup: CDR1 MNHEY, CDR2 SVGAGI. This CDR3 region has 15 residues. The CDR3 DNA follows: TGTGCCAGCAGTCCCCAAGGAGGGGAGGACTACGAGCAGTACTTC. Protein sequence: CASSPQGGEDYEQYF.

Here the CDR3 DNA reads TGTGCCAGCAGCTTAGGCCGTGCTAACTATGGCTACACCTTC. It codes for CASSLGRANYGYTF. The chain recombines TRBV13 with TRBJ1-2; D uncertain. CDR3 length: 14 residues. Trimming took 0 bases from V and 0 from J, leaving 5 bases between them. CDR1 is PRHDT, CDR2 FYEKMQ, per germline (reference sequence). The full variable domain, in which reference TRBV13 and TRBJ1-2 provide the parts outside the CDR3, is AAGVIQSPRHLIKEKRETATLKCYPIPRHDTVYWYQQGPGQDPQFLISFYEKMQSDKGSIPDRFSAQQFSDYHSELNMSSLELGDSALYFCASSLGRANYGYTFGSGTRLTVV.

V usage is TRBV19 and J usage is TRBJ1-2, with D possibly TRBD1 on 5 matching bases. CDR1 and CDR2 (germline): LNHDA, SQIVND (reference sequence). Trimming cost V 5 bases and J 6 bases, with 19 bases left between them. CDR3 length: 15 amino acids. In DNA, the CDR3 is TGTGCCAGTAGTCTTCTATCATCAGGGTTCAATGGCTACACCTTC. It encodes CASSLLSSGFNGYTF.

The gene calls are TRBV6-5 and TRBJ2-7; D call uncertain. This CDR3 region has 15 residues. The ends were cut back, 4 bases at V and 1 base at J, with 14 bases in the middle. Germline V gene lookup returns CDR1 MNHEY and CDR2 SVGAGI. The CDR3 DNA reads as TGTGCCAGCAGTTCTACGGCAGGAACGTCCTACGAGCAGTACTTC. Translation gives CASSSTAGTSYEQYF.

The genes are TRBV5-6 and TRBJ2-7; TRBD1 agrees at 8 bases. V trimming: 0 bases; J trimming: 6 bases; junction bases outside the gene matches: 2. CDR1 and CDR2 (germline): SGHDT, YYEEEE. The CDR3 consists of 13 residues. The CDR3 protein is CASSLGTGREQYF. The CDR3 coding sequence is TGTGCCAGCAGCTTGGGGACAGGGCGCGAGCAGTACTTC. The complete variable domain, with remaining parts taken from reference TRBV5-6 and TRBJ2-7, reads DAGVTQSPTHLIKTRGQQVTLRCSPKSGHDTVSWYQQALGQGPQFIFQYYEEEERQRGNFPDRFSGHQFPNYSSELNVNALLLGDSALYLCASSLGTGREQYFGPGTRLTVT.

The chain uses TRBV30 and TRBJ1-1; D might be TRBD1 (5 bases). The germline V gene encodes CDR1 GTSNPN and CDR2 SVGIG (reference sequence). V lost 2 bases, J lost 2 bases, and 9 bases lay in between. CDR3 length: 13 amino acids. The CDR3 here is CAWSMDKNTEAFF. DNA of the CDR3: TGTGCCTGGAGTATGGACAAAAACACTGAAGCTTTCTTT.

The chain carries TRBV19 and TRBJ1-1, with D unresolved. V lost 1 base and J lost 0, with 18 bases in between. CDR3 length: 18 amino acids. CDR1 is LNHDA and CDR2 is SQIVND in the germline V gene (reference sequence). CDR3 in amino acids: CASSIGLKARWMNTEAFF. CDR3 coding DNA: TGTGCCAGTAGTATAGGTTTGAAGGCCAGGTGGATGAACACTGAAGCTTTCTTT.

The chain joins TRBV11-2 to TRBJ2-1, with 8 bases aligning to TRBD2. CDR3 length: 16 residues. The V gene end was trimmed by 4 bases and the J gene end by 3 bases; junction bases not matched to a gene: 8. Per germline, CDR1 SGHAT and CDR2 FQNNGV. CDR3 DNA: TGTGCCAGCAGCTCCTATACTAGCGGATACTACAATGAGCAGTTCTTC. Protein sequence: CASSSYTSGYYNEQFF.

The rearrangement uses TRBV28 and TRBJ2-7, with D maybe TRBD2 (5 bases). The V and J ends lost 10 bases and 2 bases respectively, with 21 bases between them. Germline CDR1 and CDR2: MDHEN and SYDVKM. This CDR3 comprises 15 residues. In DNA, the CDR3 is TGTGCCATCCTCGCCCCCGAGGGCGGAACCTACGAGCAGTACTTC. This codes for CAILAPEGGTYEQYF.

In its sample, this clone was seen a few times. This chain connects TRBV27 to TRBJ1-1; no clear D. The germline V and J ends were trimmed by 8 bases and 0 bases, with 10 bases remaining between them. Germline V gene sequence: CDR1 MNHEY, CDR2 SMNVEV (reference sequence). The CDR3 contains 13 residues. CDR3 residues: CASSSQVNTEAFF. The CDR3 DNA reads TGTGCCAGCTCTAGCCAGGTGAACACTGAAGCTTTCTTT.

V usage is TRBV4-1 and J usage is TRBJ2-3; D not resolved. This CDR3 has 13 amino acids. V was pared by 1 base and J by 5 bases, with 7 bases between. Germline V gives CDR1 MGHRA, CDR2 YSYEKL. The CDR3 protein is CASSQAAGDTQYF. CDR3 in DNA: TGCGCCAGCAGCCAAGCAGCAGGAGATACGCAGTATTTT.

The CDR3 region is CASSPGLAGYNEQFF. DNA of the CDR3: TGTGCCAGCAGTCCTGGACTAGCAGGCTACAATGAGCAGTTCTTC. The chain carries TRBV27 and TRBJ2-1; 8 bases agree with TRBD2. The length of the CDR3 is 15 residues. V trimming: 5 bases; J trimming: 3 bases; junction bases outside the gene matches: 6. The germline CDR1 and CDR2 sequences are MNHEY and SMNVEV (reference sequence).

The J gene is TRBJ2-7, the V gene TRBV2, with D perhaps TRBD1 (5 bases). V was trimmed by 10 bases and J by 3 bases, leaving 16 bases between them. The CDR3 covers 13 residues. Germline V CDR1 and CDR2: SNHLY, FYNNEI. CDR3 residues: CATKGDGFYEQYF. The CDR3 region has the DNA TGTGCCACCAAAGGGGATGGCTTCTACGAGCAGTACTTC.

The rearrangement uses TRBV7-9 and TRBJ1-4, with D maybe TRBD1 (6 bases). Germline assignment: CDR1 SEHNR and CDR2 FQNEAQ (reference sequence). Trimming removed 4 bases from V and 8 bases from J, with 8 bases in between. CDR3 length: 12 residues. The CDR3 DNA reads as TGTGCCAGCAGCTGGACAGACGAAAAACTGTTTTTT. Its translation: CASSWTDEKLFF.

This chain uses TRBV7-7 with TRBJ2-5, with 11 positions matching TRBD2. CDR3 length: 15 amino acids. In germline, CDR1 is SSHAT, CDR2 FNYEAQ (reference sequence). Unmatched junction bases numbered 1, after V lost 4 bases and J lost 0 bases. This CDR3 reads CASSSGLADQETQYF. CDR3 nucleotides: TGTGCCAGCAGCTCGGGACTAGCGGACCAAGAGACCCAGTACTTC.

This chain uses TRBV7-2 with TRBJ1-5; TRBD1 is a possible D gene (5 bases). The CDR3 has 16 residues. Germline lookup yields CDR1 SGHTA and CDR2 FQGNSA. V lost 5 bases to trimming and J lost 4 bases, with 18 bases between them. CDR3 DNA sequence: TGTGCCAGCAGCCCCCGGGGGAAAAGCTTTAATCAGCCCCAGCATTTT. This encodes CASSPRGKSFNQPQHF.

The chain employs TRBV15 and TRBJ1-2, with 7 bases fitting TRBD1. The V gene's germline CDR1 is LNHNV and CDR2 YYDKDF (reference sequence). Unmatched junction bases numbered 7, after V lost 8 bases and J lost 4 bases. The CDR3 sequence is 13 residues long. The CDR3 spells CATATGKLYGYTF. In DNA form, the CDR3 reads TGTGCCACCGCGACAGGGAAACTCTATGGCTACACCTTC.

The V call is TRBV19, the J call TRBJ2-7; 9 positions match TRBD2. The CDR3 has 18 amino acids. V was pared by 1 base and J by 2 bases, with 12 bases of the junction left unmatched. Germline V lookup: CDR1 LNHDA, CDR2 SQIVND (reference sequence). CDR3 DNA sequence: TGTGCCAGTAGTATAGGGGGTAGCGGGGGTCCGCTCCCCTACGAGCAGTACTTC. It translates to CASSIGGSGGPLPYEQYF. Using reference TRBV19 and TRBJ2-7 for the parts outside the CDR3, the full variable domain is DGGITQSPKYLFRKEGQNVTLSCEQNLNHDAMYWYRQDPGQGLRLIYYSQIVNDFQKGDIAEGYSVSREKKESFPLTVTSAQKNPTAFYLCASSIGGSGGPLPYEQYFGPGTRLTVT.

V usage is TRBV7-2 and J usage is TRBJ2-2; TRBD2 matches 9 bases. Per the germline V gene, CDR1 is SGHTA and CDR2 is FQGNSA. The CDR3 is made up of 15 amino acids. V lost 3 bases and J lost 4; bases outside the gene matches: 3. The CDR3 sequence is CASSFAGGGTGELFF. CDR3 nucleotides: TGTGCCAGCAGCTTTGCGGGAGGGGGCACCGGGGAGCTGTTTTTT.

This chain links TRBV5-5 with TRBJ1-5; D not resolved. Germline values: CDR1 SGHKS, CDR2 YYEKEE (reference sequence). The CDR3 has 14 amino acids. Trimming pared 5 bases from V and 2 bases from J, leaving 11 bases between. The CDR3 loop reads CASRPGVGNQPQHF. CDR3 nucleotides: TGTGCCAGCAGGCCAGGTGTAGGCAATCAGCCCCAGCATTTT.

This chain links TRBV4-1 with TRBJ2-7; 10 nucleotides match TRBD1. Germline CDR1 reads MGHRA; CDR2 reads YSYEKL. The V segment lost 2 bases and the J segment 2 bases; nucleotides outside the gene matches: 15. This CDR3 is 19 amino acids long. In nucleotides, the CDR3 is TGCGCCAGCAGCCAACAGGGGGGGGTGATAGGGACAGGGGCCTACGAGCAGTACTTC. Its translation: CASSQQGGVIGTGAYEQYF.

CDR3 in amino acids: CASSLGTGGHEQYF. The CDR3, as DNA: TGTGCCAGCAGCTTAGGGACAGGGGGTCACGAGCAGTACTTC. The chain has TRBV7-7 and TRBJ2-7; 10 bases align to TRBD1. The V segment lost 1 base and the J segment 5 bases; nucleotides outside the gene matches: 2. CDR3 size: 14 residues. The germline V gene has CDR1 SSHAT and CDR2 FNYEAQ (reference sequence).